The 29 T cell receptor beta chains below come from one sample, sequenced in a study of cytomegalovirus exposure and HLA in healthy donors. The PCR contained 60 Vbeta and 13 Jbeta primers. Using immunoSEQ multiplex PCR, the repertoire was profiled, and TCRdb retains in-frame clones only, with some absent. Of some 190,000 clones listed, more than 85% were seen once; the top ten hold more than 1.5%. Specimen: PBMCs. These receptors came from a woman aged 18-29 years in good health and CMV-seronegative.

This clone appeared a few times. This sequence joins TRBV6-1 and TRBJ1-6; 7 nucleotides line up with TRBD1. After removal of 5 bases from V and 10 bases from J, the junction contained 8 bases not matched to a gene. The CDR3 loop spans 14 amino acids. Germline CDR1 and CDR2: MNHNS and SASEGT. CDR3 bases: TGTGCCAGCAGTAAAGGGGGCGCAGAATCACCCCTCCACTTT. It translates to CASSKGGAESPLHF.

The chain combines TRBV18 with TRBJ2-4; a weak D match, TRBD2 (6 bases). The CDR3 is 14 residues long. Trimming cost V 4 bases and J 5 bases, with 12 bases left between them. Per the germline V gene, CDR1 is KGHSH and CDR2 is LQKENI. CDR3 sequence: CASSLTSSENIQYF. In DNA, the CDR3 is TGTGCCAGCTCACTAACTAGCTCGGAAAACATTCAGTACTTC.

This clone was recorded only once. V and J are TRBV6-1 and TRBJ2-3; D possibly corresponds to TRBD2 (5 bases). Trimming pared 6 bases from V and 5 bases from J, leaving 15 bases between. From germline, CDR1 is MNHNS and CDR2 SASEGT. The CDR3 consists of 14 residues. This CDR3 reads CASSSPGSGDTQYF. The DNA for the CDR3 is TGTGCCAGCAGCTCCCCTGGGAGCGGAGATACGCAGTATTTT.

V is TRBV19 and J is TRBJ1-5; no clear D. CDR3 length equals 13 residues. V was shortened by 9 bases and J by 1 base, with 10 bases between the two germline ends. Looked up from germline, CDR1 is LNHDA and CDR2 is SQIVND (reference sequence). As DNA, the CDR3 is TGTGCCAGCCAAGCTTTGAGCAATCAGCCCCAGCATTTT. Translation gives CASQALSNQPQHF.

A few counts support this clone. The chain uses TRBV28 and TRBJ2-5; D not certain. V was shortened by 3 bases and J by 1 base, with 9 bases between the two germline ends. The CDR3 is 14 amino acids. From germline, CDR1 is MDHEN and CDR2 SYDVKM. CDR3 loop: CASSLETVQETQYF. Here the CDR3 DNA reads TGTGCCAGCAGTTTGGAAACAGTCCAAGAGACCCAGTACTTC.

The CDR3 coding sequence is TGTGCCAGCAGTCCCACAGGGCTTTCTAACTATGGCTACACCTTC. Encoded protein: CASSPTGLSNYGYTF. This chain links TRBV6-1 with TRBJ1-2, with D possibly being TRBD1 (6 bases). This CDR3 region has 15 residues. Trimming stripped 5 bases from V and 0 bases from J, with 13 bases between. Per the germline V gene, CDR1 is MNHNS and CDR2 is SASEGT.

The chain uses TRBV27 and TRBJ2-1, with 14 positions matching TRBD2. The CDR3 has 16 residues. Per germline, CDR1 MNHEY and CDR2 SMNVEV (reference sequence). The trim removed 5 bases at V and 5 bases at J, leaving 5 bases unmatched. CDR3 loop: CASSPRLAGGNNEQFF. As DNA, the CDR3 is TGTGCCAGCAGTCCCCGACTAGCGGGGGGGAACAATGAGCAGTTCTTC.

The rearrangement links TRBV4-1 to TRBJ2-5; TRBD2 aligns across 8 bases. Germline values: CDR1 MGHRA, CDR2 YSYEKL. The CDR3 covers 16 residues. J lost 5 bases, V lost 2 bases, and 10 bases had no gene match. The CDR3 DNA is TGCGCCAGCAGCCAAATCAAAGCGGGAGTGGTGGAGACCCAGTACTTC. Translating it yields CASSQIKAGVVETQYF.

The chain joins TRBV5-5 to TRBJ2-2, with 10 bases aligning to TRBD2. The junction had 8 bases not matched to a gene; V was cut back by 4 bases and J by 5 bases. Looked up from germline, CDR1 is SGHKS and CDR2 is YYEKEE (reference sequence). This CDR3 region has 16 residues. CDR3 nucleotide sequence: TGTGCCAGCAGCGCCCTAGGAGCGGGAGGGACCGGGGAGCTGTTTTTT. Encoded protein: CASSALGAGGTGELFF.

The chain uses TRBV4-2 and TRBJ2-7, with TRBD2 as a possible D gene (6 bases). V gave up 1 base and J gave up 3 bases, with 10 bases separating them. CDR1 is LGHNA, CDR2 YNFKEQ, per germline. The CDR3 has 14 residues. CDR3 coding DNA: TGTGCCAGCAGCCAAGTCGAGGGAGGCTACGAGCAGTACTTC. Encoded protein: CASSQVEGGYEQYF.

J is TRBJ2-5 and V is TRBV7-9; 7 nucleotides line up with TRBD2. CDR3 length equals 14 residues. Germline assignment: CDR1 SEHNR and CDR2 FQNEAQ (reference sequence). The V segment lost 0 bases and the J segment 5 bases; nucleotides outside the gene matches: 3. The CDR3 nucleotides are TGTGCCAGCAGCTTAGCGGGAGGGCGGGAGACCCAGTACTTC. Protein product: CASSLAGGRETQYF.

The rearrangement joins TRBV20-1 to TRBJ1-2; D remains ambiguous. V lost 3 bases and J lost 8, with 4 bases in between. The CDR3 totals 9 residues. Germline CDR1 DFQATT, CDR2 SNEGSKA (reference sequence). CDR3 protein: CSARRGYTF. CDR3 nucleotides: TGCAGTGCTAGGAGGGGCTACACCTTC.

This chain links TRBV2 with TRBJ2-7, with D possibly matching TRBD1 (6 bases). The germline V gene has CDR1 SNHLY and CDR2 FYNNEI. Trimming pared 5 bases from V and 3 bases from J, leaving 11 bases between. This CDR3 has 13 amino acids. The CDR3 loop reads CASSRQEFYEQYF. The DNA for the CDR3 is TGTGCCAGCAGTAGACAGGAGTTCTACGAGCAGTACTTC.

The V and J genes are TRBV5-4 and TRBJ2-5, with TRBD2 as a possible D gene (6 bases). CDR3 length equals 13 residues. Germline CDR1 and CDR2: SGHNT and YYREEE (reference sequence). V was pared by 3 bases and J by 9 bases, with 15 bases between. The CDR3 spells CASSSDGEVAQYF. The CDR3, as DNA: TGTGCCAGCAGCTCAGACGGGGAGGTGGCCCAGTACTTC.

The chain couples TRBV7-2 to TRBJ1-1; perhaps TRBD1 as D (5 bases). Germline CDR1 reads SGHTA; CDR2 reads FQGNSA. The CDR3 totals 15 residues. Trimming cost V 1 base and J 6 bases, with 15 bases left between them. The CDR3 sequence is CASSLVTAGGAEAFF. In DNA form, the CDR3 reads TGTGCCAGCAGCTTAGTTACGGCTGGGGGGGCTGAAGCTTTCTTT.

The chain recombines TRBV7-2 with TRBJ1-5; no reliable D call. The CDR3 is 14 residues long. Trimming shortened V by 3 bases and J by 2 bases, and 8 bases separated the two germline ends. The germline CDR1 and CDR2 sequences are SGHTA and FQGNSA. In nucleotides, the CDR3 is TGTGCCAGCAGCTTCGACAAGGGCAATCAGCCCCAGCATTTT. Its translation: CASSFDKGNQPQHF.

The V call is TRBV27, the J call TRBJ2-7; 9 bases match TRBD2. Unmatched junction bases numbered 9, after V lost 6 bases and J lost 9 bases. The CDR3 is 13 amino acids. Germline-derived CDR1 and CDR2 are MNHEY and SMNVEV (reference sequence). The CDR3 protein is CASRTSGSSWQYF. CDR3 bases: TGTGCCAGCAGGACTAGCGGATCCAGCTGGCAGTACTTC.

The J gene is TRBJ1-3, the V gene TRBV7-2, with 7 bases lining up with TRBD1. The CDR3 has 15 residues. CDR1 is SGHTA, CDR2 FQGNSA, per germline. J was trimmed by 0 bases and V by 5 bases; bases with no gene match: 4. CDR3 loop: CASSPDRASGNTIYF. The CDR3 DNA sequence: TGTGCCAGCAGCCCTGACAGGGCCTCTGGAAACACCATATATTTT.

The CDR3 loop reads CASSPDRDEKLFF. Here the CDR3 DNA reads TGTGCCAGCTCACCGGACAGGGACGAAAAACTGTTTTTT. The chain joins TRBV18 to TRBJ1-4, with 8 nucleotides matching TRBD1. The ends lost 3 bases at V and 8 bases at J; junction bases unmatched: 2. CDR3 length equals 13 residues. The germline CDR1 and CDR2 sequences are KGHSH and LQKENI.

The chain employs TRBV10-3 and TRBJ2-3; D unclear. The germline V gene has CDR1 ENHRY and CDR2 SYGVKD. Trimming took 8 bases from V and 4 from J, leaving 7 bases between them. The CDR3 covers 11 residues. CDR3 sequence (DNA): TGTGCCATCGGAGCAGCAGATACGCAGTATTTT. Its translation: CAIGAADTQYF.

CDR3 nucleotides: TGTGCCAGCAGCCGAGGTCTACAGGGTAACGGTCAGCCCCAGCATTTT. Protein: CASSRGLQGNGQPQHF. This chain links TRBV4-2 with TRBJ1-5, with D perhaps TRBD1 (6 bases). Trimming left V 4 bases short and J 6 bases short, with 19 bases between. CDR3 length: 16 residues. CDR1 and CDR2 from the germline V gene are LGHNA and YNFKEQ.

The chain is built from TRBV4-1 and TRBJ1-1; D is possibly TRBD1 (6 bases). Germline assignment: CDR1 MGHRA and CDR2 YSYEKL. The ends were cut back, 1 base at V and 1 base at J, with 10 bases in the middle. The CDR3 spans 15 residues. The CDR3: CASSQGRGWNTEAFF. CDR3 DNA: TGCGCCAGCAGCCAAGGAAGGGGGTGGAACACTGAAGCTTTCTTT.

The rearrangement uses TRBV30 and TRBJ1-1; D possibly corresponds to TRBD1 (6 bases). With 2 bases removed from V and 1 base from J, the gap between germline ends came to 11 bases. This CDR3 is 14 amino acids long. CDR1 is GTSNPN and CDR2 is SVGIG in the germline V gene (reference sequence). The DNA for the CDR3 is TGTGCCTGGAGTCGTCGCAGGGGGAACACTGAAGCTTTCTTT. This encodes CAWSRRRGNTEAFF.

The chain combines TRBV5-4 with TRBJ2-7; 7 nucleotides agree with TRBD1. The CDR3 covers 14 residues. Unmatched junction bases numbered 5, after V lost 2 bases and J lost 3 bases. CDR1 is SGHNT, CDR2 YYREEE, per germline (reference sequence). The CDR3 loop is CASSFRDRDYEQYF. The DNA of the CDR3 is TGTGCCAGCAGCTTCCGGGACAGAGACTACGAGCAGTACTTC.

The chain has TRBV19 and TRBJ1-6, with D possibly being TRBD1 (5 bases). This CDR3 comprises 16 residues. The germline V and J ends were trimmed by 7 bases and 0 bases, with 13 bases remaining between them. Germline V gene sequence: CDR1 LNHDA, CDR2 SQIVND (reference sequence). The CDR3 nucleotides read TGTGCCAGTAAAAGCGACAGCAGCTCCTATAATTCACCCCTCCACTTT. Translation gives CASKSDSSSYNSPLHF.

This clone was seen only once. The rearrangement uses TRBV11-2 and TRBJ2-5, with 8 bases fitting TRBD2. CDR1 and CDR2 from the germline V gene are SGHAT and FQNNGV. CDR3 size: 14 residues. Trimming took 3 bases from V and 4 from J; bases not matched to a gene: 4. CDR3 nucleotides: TGTGCCAGCAGCTTTAACCGGGGGGGAGAGACCCAGTACTTC. It specifies CASSFNRGGETQYF.

Of note for this clone: Sequence at one end of the junction differs from germline and may be a read error. CDR3 amino acids: CASGVGTGTYEQYF. The CDR3 DNA reads as TGTGCCAGCGGCGTAGGGACAGGAACGTACGAGCAGTACTTC. The chain employs TRBV9 and TRBJ2-7, with 8 bases aligning to TRBD1. CDR3 length equals 14 residues. Per germline, CDR1 SGDLS and CDR2 YYNGEE.

This clone showed up just once. The chain couples TRBV5-1 to TRBJ1-4, with D possibly TRBD1 on 5 matching bases. Germline V gene data show CDR1 as SGHRS and CDR2 as YFSETQ. V lost 1 base, J lost 4 bases, and 14 bases lay in between. The CDR3 consists of 16 residues. The CDR3 bases are TGCGCCAGCAGCTTGAGAGGGAGCGGGGGTAATGAAAAACTGTTTTTT. Translated, it gives CASSLRGSGGNEKLFF.

The rearrangement joins TRBV2 to TRBJ2-1; weak D call: TRBD1 (6 bases). V lost 5 bases, J lost 5 bases, and 16 bases lay in between. The CDR3 contains 15 residues. Germline values: CDR1 SNHLY, CDR2 FYNNEI. CDR3 in amino acids: CASSPDRFMNNEQFF. In DNA form, the CDR3 reads TGTGCCAGCAGTCCCGACAGGTTTATGAACAATGAGCAGTTCTTC.